This T cell receptor beta chain was captured in a study of shared clonotypes between healthy human individuals (dated by TCRdb to about 2020). Regarding the research as a whole: A couple of women and a few men aged 18 to 49 years were included in the cohort. To increase sequencing depth and limit assay-specific biases, different laboratories used diverse techniques to prepare libraries and sequence TCR repertoires. Per donor, three plates each were used for CD4 naive and CD4 memory, two for CD8 naive, and one for CD8 memory. Leukapheresis yielded between about 0.94 and 9.5 billion PBMCs per donor. The study deeply sequenced blood TCR repertoires of five healthy adults to estimate repertoire size and the extent of clonotype sharing between individuals.

TCR CDR3 regions were amplified from genomic DNA by multiplex PCR using the deep immunoSEQ assay. Extracted genomic DNA from each cell subset was distributed evenly across all wells of several immunoSEQ 96-well plates, and each plate was treated as a replicate. For sorted subsets, each replicate PCR was loaded with approximately 200 ng genomic DNA, equivalent to about 30,000 T cell genomes. Purified libraries were measured with a Qubit 3.0 fluorometer, size-checked on a Bioanalyzer 2100, and measured again with the KAPA Library Quantification kit. Each immunoSEQ 96-well plate was sequenced on its own single-read 150-cycle Illumina NextSeq 550 flow cell. As for the authors' bioinformatics: The immunoSEQ output contained only junctional sequences without quality scores, so filtering could not match that applied to full-length reads. Sequences were annotated with PyIR, a Python wrapper for IgBLAST v1.9, using IMGT germline references to assign V/J genes and CDR3. Reads with weak V/J assignments (E-value above 1e-6), missing CDR3, stop codons, out-of-frame junctions, or ambiguous translated residues were removed. V3J clonotypes were defined by identical inferred V gene, J gene, and CDR3 amino acid sequence. Percentage overlap between repertoires was calculated by dividing the number of shared unique clonotypes by the size of the smaller repertoire. RTK rarefaction, the Chao1 estimator, and Recon v2.1 estimates of unobserved clonotypes were used to assess repertoire richness. Generation probabilities were computed with OLGA for all TCRbeta clonotypes obtained by the gDNA method from several donors. The clones in this table, taken by TCRdb from immuneACCESS, are in-frame only. Not every clone is retained; where verified, under half of the shortfall comes from an unresolved V gene, and the cause of the rest is unknown. The V and J calls and clone size are taken from that table; D and trimming were inferred from the DNA. Present in this sample are approximately 980,000 clones, approximately 80% of which were seen just once. The ten largest clones take up approximately 1.5% of the sample.

Healthy HIV-negative adults with no recently reported acute infections or vaccinations were included as donors. Every donor was a Caucasian adult living in Nashville, Tennessee, USA. CD4+ T cells were enriched through magnetic negative selection, after which naive cells were positively selected on CD45RA and the remaining negative fraction served as the memory subset. After blood collection by leukapheresis, PBMCs were isolated using Ficoll-Histopaque density gradient centrifugation and then cryopreserved in the vapor phase of liquid nitrogen. Analytical flow cytometry was used to check the purity and quantity of every magnetically sorted T cell population. Genomic DNA was isolated from each sorted fraction and quantified by UV absorbance on a Nanodrop 2000c. Regarding this clone: Its antigen specificity is not known. Base-call qualities are not available, and no considerably larger clone is one nucleotide away.

Points the paper makes about the study in general: Pairwise subsampling indicated that sequencing depth was expected to affect the degree of clonotype sharing among donors. When a handful of donors were compared, the shared fraction of clonotypes was 5% to 6.5% for naive CD4, 3.5% to 4% for naive CD8, 2.3% for memory CD4, and about 0.36% for memory CD8. Sampling was restricted to blood, and TCR repertoires in tissues likely differ from the TCR repertoires found in blood. Because the study included a small number of donors, the genetic and exposure-history diversity represented was limited. Estimated clonotype richness was generally larger for naive than for memory subsets. Compared with non-shared clonotypes, the clonotypes found in all four sorted-subset donors had higher generation probabilities. Even with the large sequencing depth, rarefaction of the sorted-subset datasets indicated that sequencing was incomplete.

The CDR3 covers 15 residues, taking in both the cysteine and the phenylalanine. Just the 45-base CDR3 DNA is kept, in frame starting at base 1. CDR1 SGHTA and CDR2 FQGNSA are derived from the germline V gene. V and J are trimmed by 7 bases and 8 bases, and the gene matches miss 9 bases of the junction. The specimen was memory CD4+ T cells sorted from blood. Per the publication, the cell subset or site label means: CD45RA-negative fraction. The TCR sequence derives from a man aged 18 to 30 in good health. The chain is assembled from TRBV7-2 and TRBJ2-1; 12 bases in the junction line up with TRBD1. The CDR3 is CASKGPGQGAYEQFF. The DNA sequence is as follows: TGTGCCAGCAAGGGCCCGGGACAGGGGGCCTATGAGCAGTTCTTC.